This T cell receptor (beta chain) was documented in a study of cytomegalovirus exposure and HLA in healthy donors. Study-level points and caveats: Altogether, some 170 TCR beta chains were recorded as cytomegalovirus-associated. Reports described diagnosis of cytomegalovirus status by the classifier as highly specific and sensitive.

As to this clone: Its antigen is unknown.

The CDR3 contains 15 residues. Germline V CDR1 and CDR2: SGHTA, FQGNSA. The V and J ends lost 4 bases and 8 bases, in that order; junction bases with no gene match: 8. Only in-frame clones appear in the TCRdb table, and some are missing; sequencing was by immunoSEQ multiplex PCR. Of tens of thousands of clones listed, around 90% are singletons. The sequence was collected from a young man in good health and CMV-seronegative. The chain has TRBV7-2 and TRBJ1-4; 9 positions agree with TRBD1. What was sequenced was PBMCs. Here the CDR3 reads CASSSSQGAVEKLFF. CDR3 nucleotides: TGTGCCAGCAGCTCGTCACAGGGGGCAGTCGAAAAACTGTTTTTT.